What follows are 21 T cell receptor beta chains derived from one specimen sequenced in a study of blood T cell repertoires in COVID-19 (dated by TCRdb to about 2020). Preparation of the library involved the immunoSEQ multiplex PCR assay. Not all clones reach the TCRdb copy of this immuneACCESS table, which keeps in-frame sequences only. Checked studies attribute under half of the gap to unresolved V genes and leave the rest unexplained. For this sample there are about 190,000 clones; roughly 78% appear just once. Together, the top ten hold 2.5% to 3% of the sample. The sequenced sample consisted of peripheral blood. The receptor source for this set is a woman of 80 years or more with active or convalescent COVID-19.

This clone was observed a few times. DNA of the CDR3: TGCGCCAGCAGCTGGTACCAGGGTTTTTCCGGGGAGCTGTTTTTT. Translation gives CASSWYQGFSGELFF. The chain recombines TRBV5-1 with TRBJ2-2, with D possibly TRBD1 on 5 matching bases. Germline CDR1 SGHRS, CDR2 YFSETQ. The CDR3 contains 15 residues. V gave up 3 bases and J gave up 6 bases, with 15 bases separating them.

The rearrangement joins TRBV27 to TRBJ1-5; no reliable D call. V lost 5 bases, J lost 4 bases, and 9 bases lay in between. This CDR3 region has 13 residues. The germline CDR1 and CDR2 sequences are MNHEY and SMNVEV (reference sequence). CDR3 nucleotide sequence: TGTGCCAGCAGTGCCTACCAAAATCAGCCCCAGCATTTT. It encodes CASSAYQNQPQHF.

This chain connects TRBV5-8 to TRBJ2-7, with 7 positions matching TRBD1. Germline assignment: CDR1 SGHTS and CDR2 YDEGEE. Trimming removed 2 bases from V and 2 bases from J; junction bases left unmatched: 7. This CDR3 comprises 15 residues. The CDR3, as DNA: TGTGCCAGCAGCTTCTCCGAGGGGGCAACCTACGAGCAGTACTTC. Protein product: CASSFSEGATYEQYF.

This chain uses TRBV28 with TRBJ2-6, with D possibly being TRBD1 (6 bases). The CDR3 is 18 residues long. Trimming shortened V by 8 bases and J by 0 bases, and 20 bases separated the two germline ends. Germline CDR1 and CDR2: MDHEN and SYDVKM. The CDR3 here is CASEPQPGALSGANVLTF. The CDR3 DNA follows: TGTGCCAGCGAACCACAACCAGGGGCCCTCTCTGGGGCCAACGTCCTGACTTTC.

The DNA for the CDR3 is TGTGCCAGCAGCACCAGCCCCGGGACAGGGAGGTCACCCCTCCACTTT. This codes for CASSTSPGTGRSPLHF. This chain joins TRBV9 and TRBJ1-6; TRBD1 matches 9 bases. Germline values: CDR1 SGDLS, CDR2 YYNGEE. The junction had 12 bases not matched to a gene; V was cut back by 4 bases and J by 10 bases. This CDR3 is 16 amino acids long.

This chain joins TRBV7-8 and TRBJ2-7; D gene uncertain. V lost 5 bases to trimming and J lost 2 bases, with 16 bases between them. Per the germline V gene, CDR1 is SGHVS and CDR2 is FQNEAQ. The CDR3 loop spans 15 amino acids. CDR3 amino acids: CASSPRRQMTYEQYF. The CDR3 DNA is TGTGCCAGCAGCCCACGGCGGCAGATGACCTACGAGCAGTACTTC.

This chain links TRBV29-1 with TRBJ1-1; the D gene is possibly TRBD1 (5 bases). Germline V CDR1 and CDR2: SQVTM, ANQGSEA. V lost 7 bases, J lost 3 bases, and 15 bases lay in between. This CDR3 comprises 13 residues. The CDR3 DNA is TGCAGCGCCGCAGCCAGGGCTGACACTGAAGCTTTCTTT. This encodes CSAAARADTEAFF.

The rearrangement joins TRBV25-1 to TRBJ2-3, with TRBD1 matching 10 bases. The J segment lost 0 bases and the V segment lost 5 bases, leaving 5 bases of the junction unmatched. The germline gives CDR1 MGHDK, CDR2 SYGVNS. There are 16 residues in the CDR3. CDR3 residues: CASSRRTGGSTDTQYF. The CDR3 nucleotides are TGTGCCAGCAGTCGGAGGACAGGGGGGAGCACAGATACGCAGTATTTT.

CDR3 DNA: TGTGCCAGCAGGTACCAGGGTAGCACTGAAGCTTTCTTT. Protein: CASRYQGSTEAFF. The chain joins TRBV2 to TRBJ1-1, with a tentative D call TRBD1 (5 bases). Deletions cut 6 bases from V and 4 bases from J, with 12 bases between. The CDR3 contains 13 residues. The germline gives CDR1 SNHLY, CDR2 FYNNEI.

The J gene is TRBJ1-5, the V gene TRBV28; 9 bases fit TRBD1. There are 15 residues in the CDR3. Germline assignment: CDR1 MDHEN and CDR2 SYDVKM. Trimming took 6 bases from V and 6 from J; bases not matched to a gene: 9. As DNA, the CDR3 is TGTGCCAGCAGAAGGGGACAGGGACTCACTCAGCCCCAGCATTTT. It yields the protein CASRRGQGLTQPQHF. Using reference TRBV28 and TRBJ1-5 for the parts outside the CDR3, the full variable domain is DVKVTQSSRYLVKRTGEKVFLECVQDMDHENMFWYRQDPGLGLRLIYFSYDVKMKEKGDIPEGYSVSREKKERFSLILESASTNQTSMYLCASRRGQGLTQPQHFGDGTRLSIL.

The chain joins TRBV19 to TRBJ2-5; 10 bases line up with TRBD1. With 4 bases clipped from V and 6 bases from J, the junction kept 8 bases outside the gene matches. The germline V gene encodes CDR1 LNHDA and CDR2 SQIVND (reference sequence). The CDR3 consists of 15 residues. CDR3 protein: CASSRGTGDLKTQYF. In DNA, the CDR3 is TGTGCCAGTAGTAGGGGGACAGGGGATTTGAAGACCCAGTACTTC.

This chain joins TRBV19 and TRBJ1-1; possible D gene TRBD1, 5 bases. This CDR3 comprises 13 residues. The germline V gene has CDR1 LNHDA and CDR2 SQIVND (reference sequence). V gave up 5 bases and J gave up 1 base, with 8 bases separating them. CDR3 in DNA: TGTGCCAGTAGTCTAACAGGGAACACTGAAGCTTTCTTT. This gives the protein CASSLTGNTEAFF.

The CDR3 is CASSSQGAQETQYF. In DNA, the CDR3 is TGTGCCAGCAGCTCACAGGGAGCCCAAGAGACCCAGTACTTC. This chain uses TRBV5-5 with TRBJ2-5; possibly TRBD1 for D (6 bases). V was trimmed by 3 bases and J by 1 base, leaving 10 bases between them. The CDR3 has 14 amino acids. CDR1 SGHKS and CDR2 YYEKEE come from the germline V gene (reference sequence).

The CDR3 sequence: CASSIVVNTEAFF. The CDR3 DNA reads as TGTGCCAGTAGTATAGTCGTGAACACTGAAGCTTTCTTT. The J gene is TRBJ1-1, the V gene TRBV19; D is undetermined. Trimming removed 1 base from V and 0 bases from J, with 3 bases in between. CDR3 length equals 13 residues. Germline V gene data show CDR1 as LNHDA and CDR2 as SQIVND (reference sequence).

This clone has only a few counts. V gene TRBV7-9 combines with J gene TRBJ1-6, with D possibly matching TRBD1 (6 bases). The CDR3 extends over 15 amino acids. Germline values: CDR1 SEHNR, CDR2 FQNEAQ (reference sequence). V gave up 4 bases and J gave up 7 bases, with 14 bases separating them. In DNA form, the CDR3 reads TGTGCCAGCAGCTCTGACGGGACACTAAATTCACCCCTCCACTTT. It specifies CASSSDGTLNSPLHF.

V gene TRBV2 combines with J gene TRBJ2-1; D perhaps matches TRBD2 (6 bases). Trimming cost V 6 bases and J 8 bases, with 17 bases left between them. Germline loops: CDR1 SNHLY, CDR2 FYNNEI. The CDR3 spans 14 residues. In DNA form, the CDR3 reads TGTGCCAGCAGCGCTTACAGACCTAGCGATGAGCAGTTCTTC. Translating gives CASSAYRPSDEQFF.

To note about this clone: Other DNA sequences in this sample translate to the same CDR3. This chain uses TRBV9 with TRBJ1-6, with no clear D. This CDR3 has 14 amino acids. CDR1 and CDR2 (germline): SGDLS, YYNGEE. Trimming took 2 bases from V and 7 from J, leaving 10 bases between them. The CDR3 DNA reads TGTGCCAGCAGCGTCGGCGGATCGAATTCACCCCTCCACTTT. Amino acid sequence: CASSVGGSNSPLHF.

This chain links TRBV2 with TRBJ2-1, with 12 bases identical to TRBD2. The CDR3 runs to 13 residues. V lost 7 bases, J lost 9 bases, and 4 bases stayed unmatched. Germline V gene sequence: CDR1 SNHLY, CDR2 FYNNEI. The CDR3 loop reads CASTSGGAGEQFF. The CDR3 coding sequence is TGTGCCAGCACTAGCGGGGGGGCTGGTGAGCAGTTCTTC.

This rearrangement joins TRBV6-1 to TRBJ1-5; 7 bases are shared with TRBD1. The CDR3 contains 15 residues. Germline-derived CDR1 and CDR2 are MNHNS and SASEGT. V shed 2 bases, J shed 4 bases, and the junction held 5 bases outside the gene matches. The CDR3 sequence: CASSELGQMNQPQHF. CDR3 bases: TGTGCCAGCAGTGAACTGGGACAGATGAATCAGCCCCAGCATTTT.

This sequence joins TRBV7-2 and TRBJ2-5; 8 nucleotides align to TRBD2. The ends lost 1 base at V and 5 bases at J; junction bases unmatched: 6. This CDR3 has 15 residues. Germline V gives CDR1 SGHTA, CDR2 FQGNSA. The CDR3 nucleotides are TGTGCCAGCAGCTTAGGAGCGGGGGTCGTCGAGACCCAGTACTTC. Its protein product is CASSLGAGVVETQYF. Full variable domain (remainder filled in from reference TRBV7-2 and TRBJ2-5): GAGVSQSPSNKVTEKGKDVELRCDPISGHTALYWYRQSLGQGLEFLIYFQGNSAPDKSGLPSDRFSAERTGGSVSTLTIQRTQQEDSAVYLCASSLGAGVVETQYFGPGTRLLVL.

The chain employs TRBV11-2 and TRBJ2-3, with 7 bases fitting TRBD2. Trimming took 9 bases from V and 4 from J; bases not matched to a gene: 10. Looked up from germline, CDR1 is SGHAT and CDR2 is FQNNGV. This CDR3 has 14 amino acids. In DNA, the CDR3 is TGTGCCAGTGGGGTGGGCGGGGGAGCAGATACGCAGTATTTT. Translating gives CASGVGGGADTQYF. The whole variable domain, remainder taken from reference TRBV11-2 and TRBJ2-3, is EAGVAQSPRYKIIEKRQSVAFWCNPISGHATLYWYQQILGQGPKLLIQFQNNGVVDDSQLPKDRFSAERLKGVDSTLKIQPAKLEDSAVYLCASGVGGGADTQYFGPGTRLTVL.